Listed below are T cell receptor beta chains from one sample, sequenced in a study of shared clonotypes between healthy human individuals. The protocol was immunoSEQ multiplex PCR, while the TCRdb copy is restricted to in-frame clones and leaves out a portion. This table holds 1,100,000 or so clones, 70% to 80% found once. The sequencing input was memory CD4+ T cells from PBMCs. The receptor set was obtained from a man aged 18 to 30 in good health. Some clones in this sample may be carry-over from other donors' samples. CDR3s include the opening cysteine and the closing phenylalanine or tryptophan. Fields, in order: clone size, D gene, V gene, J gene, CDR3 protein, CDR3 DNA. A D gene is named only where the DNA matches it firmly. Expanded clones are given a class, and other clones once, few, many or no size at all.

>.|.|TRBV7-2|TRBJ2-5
CASSLAGGQETQYF
TGTGCCAGCAGCTTAGCTGGGGGCCAAGAGACCCAGTACTTC
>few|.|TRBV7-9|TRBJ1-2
CASSAQGVYGYTF
TGTGCCAGCAGCGCACAGGGTGTCTATGGCTACACCTTC
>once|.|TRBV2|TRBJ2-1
CASSEGRTGQFF
TGTGCCAGCAGTGAAGGGCGGACCGGTCAGTTCTTC
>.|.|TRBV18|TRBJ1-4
CASSPPSDTEKLFF
TGTGCCAGCTCACCACCGTCCGATACCGAAAAACTGTTTTTT
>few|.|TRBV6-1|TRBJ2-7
CASTDPWKYEQYF
TGTGCCAGCACGGACCCCTGGAAGTACGAGCAGTACTTC
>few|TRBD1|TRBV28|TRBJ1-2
CASSQQGARGYTF
TGTGCCAGCAGTCAACAGGGGGCGCGAGGCTACACCTTC
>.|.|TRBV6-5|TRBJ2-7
CASTDRNYEQYF
TGTGCCAGCACGGACAGAAACTACGAGCAGTACTTC
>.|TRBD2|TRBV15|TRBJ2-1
CATSRSSGSVGEQFF
TGTGCCACCAGCAGGTCTAGCGGGAGCGTGGGTGAGCAGTTCTTC
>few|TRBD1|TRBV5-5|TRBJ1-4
CASSFPMGQTATNEKLFF
TGTGCCAGCAGCTTCCCAATGGGACAGACAGCAACTAATGAAAAACTGTTTTTT
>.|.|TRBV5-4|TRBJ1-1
CASSLDAGVVSSNTEAFF
TGTGCCAGCAGCTTGGATGCCGGGGTGGTGTCATCTAACACTGAAGCTTTCTTT
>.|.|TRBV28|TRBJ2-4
CASSEGFGNIQYF
TGTGCCAGCAGTGAGGGATTTGGAAACATTCAGTACTTC
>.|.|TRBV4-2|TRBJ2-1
CASSQDRTSRGDEQFF
TGTGCCAGCAGCCAGGACAGGACTAGTAGGGGCGATGAGCAGTTCTTC
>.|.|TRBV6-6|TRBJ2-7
CASKGQSYEQYF
TGTGCCAGCAAAGGACAGTCCTACGAGCAGTACTTC
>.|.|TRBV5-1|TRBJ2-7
CASSFLAGTSYEQYF
TGCGCCAGCAGCTTCTTGGCGGGGACCTCCTACGAGCAGTACTTC
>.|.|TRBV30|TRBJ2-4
CAWSLWDIQYF
TGTGCCTGGAGTCTTTGGGACATTCAGTACTTC
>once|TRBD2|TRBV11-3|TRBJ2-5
CASSLASGMTETQYF
TGTGCCAGCAGCTTAGCTAGCGGGATGACGGAGACCCAGTACTTC
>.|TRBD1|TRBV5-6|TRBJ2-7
CASSLDREDEQYF
TGTGCCAGCAGCCTGGACAGGGAGGACGAGCAGTACTTC
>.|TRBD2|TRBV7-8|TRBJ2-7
CASSPRLAREQYF
TGTGCCAGCAGCCCCAGACTAGCGAGGGAGCAGTACTTC
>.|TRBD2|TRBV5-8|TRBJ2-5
CASSLGTSGGQETQYF
TGTGCCAGCAGCTTGGGGACTAGCGGGGGGCAAGAGACCCAGTACTTC
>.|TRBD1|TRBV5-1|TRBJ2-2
CASSRTGANTGELFF
TGCGCCAGCAGCCGGACAGGGGCTAACACCGGGGAGCTGTTTTTT
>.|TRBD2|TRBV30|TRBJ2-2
CAWSGLAGVVGELFF
TGTGCCTGGAGTGGACTAGCGGGAGTCGTCGGGGAGCTGTTTTTT
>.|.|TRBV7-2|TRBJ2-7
CASSLPSGLSYEQYF
TGTGCCAGCAGCTTACCCTCGGGACTTAGCTACGAGCAGTACTTC
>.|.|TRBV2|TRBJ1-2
CARDHREDGYTF
TGTGCCAGGGATCACAGAGAGGATGGCTACACCTTC
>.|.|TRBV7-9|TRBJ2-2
CASSLAGENTGELFF
TGTGCCAGCAGCTTAGCCGGGGAAAACACCGGGGAGCTGTTTTTT
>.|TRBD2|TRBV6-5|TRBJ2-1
CASSKGLVENEQFF
TGTGCCAGCAGCAAAGGACTAGTAGAAAATGAGCAGTTCTTC
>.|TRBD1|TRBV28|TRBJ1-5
CASSLSPGGQPQHF
TGTGCCAGCAGCTTATCGCCAGGGGGTCAGCCCCAGCATTTT
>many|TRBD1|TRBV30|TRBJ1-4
CAWGQGEKLFF
TGTGCCTGGGGACAGGGAGAGAAACTGTTTTTT
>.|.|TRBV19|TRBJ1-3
CASTDSRGPLSGNTIYF
TGTGCCAGTACCGATTCACGGGGACCTCTCTCTGGAAACACCATATATTTT
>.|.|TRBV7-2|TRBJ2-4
CASSPRGHLAKNIQYF
TGTGCCAGCAGCCCCCGGGGACACCTAGCCAAAAACATTCAGTACTTC
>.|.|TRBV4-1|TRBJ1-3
CASSPRGGSSGGNTIYF
TGCGCCAGCAGCCCCCGCGGGGGCTCCAGCGGGGGAAACACCATATATTTT
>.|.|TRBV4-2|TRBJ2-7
CASSQGSRSRVYEQYF
TGTGCCAGCAGCCAAGGGTCCAGGTCAAGGGTCTACGAGCAGTACTTC
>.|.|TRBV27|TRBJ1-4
CASSLGRHVEKLFF
TGTGCCAGCAGTTTAGGCAGACACGTTGAAAAACTGTTTTTT
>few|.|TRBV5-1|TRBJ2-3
CASRREEASTDTQYF
TGCGCCAGCAGGCGAGAGGAAGCTAGCACAGATACGCAGTATTTT
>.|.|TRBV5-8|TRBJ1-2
CASSLELGRGYTF
TGTGCCAGCAGCTTGGAGCTGGGACGCGGCTACACCTTC
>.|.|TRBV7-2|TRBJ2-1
CASTPVGIYGEQFF
TGTGCCAGCACCCCCGTGGGGATTTATGGGGAGCAGTTCTTC
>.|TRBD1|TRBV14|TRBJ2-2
CASSTKQGAGGELFF
TGTGCCAGCAGCACCAAACAGGGGGCCGGCGGGGAGCTGTTTTTT
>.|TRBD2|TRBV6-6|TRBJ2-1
CASTAKYSGFNFF
TGTGCCAGCACCGCCAAGTATAGCGGGTTTAATTTCTTC
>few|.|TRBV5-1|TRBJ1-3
CASSLEGRATVYF
TGCGCCAGCAGCTTGGAAGGAAGGGCGACAGTATATTTT
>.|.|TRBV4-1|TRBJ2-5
CASSLTGRGRGETQYF
TGCGCCAGCAGTCTTACCGGCCGGGGGCGAGGGGAGACCCAGTACTTC
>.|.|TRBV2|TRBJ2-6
CASSEALSGANVLTF
TGTGCCAGCAGTGAAGCGCTCTCTGGGGCCAACGTCCTGACTTTC
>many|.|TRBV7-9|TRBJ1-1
CASRQGPEAFF
TGTGCCAGCAGACAAGGTCCTGAAGCTTTCTTT
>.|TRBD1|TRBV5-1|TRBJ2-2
CASSLGPRTGGTGELFF
TGCGCCAGCAGCTTGGGCCCCCGGACAGGGGGCACCGGGGAGCTGTTTTTT
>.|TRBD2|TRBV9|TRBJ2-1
CASSVTRREGSHEQFF
TGTGCCAGCAGCGTCACCCGGCGGGAGGGTTCCCATGAGCAGTTCTTC
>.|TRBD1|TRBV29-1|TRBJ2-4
CSVSDRATHLAKNIQYF
TGCAGCGTCTCGGACAGGGCTACCCACTTAGCCAAAAACATTCAGTACTTC
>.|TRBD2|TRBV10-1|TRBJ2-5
CASSESSTSGRETQYF
TGCGCCAGCAGTGAGTCGTCGACTAGCGGGAGAGAGACCCAGTACTTC
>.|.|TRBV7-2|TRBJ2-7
CASSLGGARAYEQYF
TGTGCCAGCAGCTTAGGGGGGGCCAGGGCCTACGAGCAGTACTTC
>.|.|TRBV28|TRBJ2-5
CASTPMLTQETQYF
TGTGCCAGCACCCCAATGCTCACCCAAGAGACCCAGTACTTC